Presented here are 14 T cell receptor beta chains from one specimen sequenced in a study of cytomegalovirus exposure and HLA in healthy donors. The PCR contained 60 Vbeta and 13 Jbeta primers. Only in-frame clones appear in the TCRdb table, and some are missing; sequencing was by immunoSEQ multiplex PCR. The repertoire has roughly 150,000 clones, approximately 78% of them found once; the top ten carry 1.4% to 1.5%. The sequenced sample was PBMCs. Source of these receptors: a male donor in good health and CMV-seronegative.

V gene TRBV6-5 combines with J gene TRBJ1-1; 7 bases align to TRBD1. This CDR3 contains 15 residues. V was clipped by 0 bases and J by 0 bases; unmatched bases: 1. The germline CDR1 and CDR2 sequences are MNHEY and SVGAGI. The CDR3 reads CASSYSDRLNTEAFF. The CDR3 coding sequence is TGTGCCAGCAGTTACTCGGACAGGTTGAACACTGAAGCTTTCTTT.

The V gene is TRBV25-1, the J gene TRBJ2-2; weak D call: TRBD2 (6 bases). The CDR3 runs 15 residues. Between the trimmed V and J ends, which lost 9 bases and 5 bases, there was a span of 19 bases. The germline V gene has CDR1 MGHDK and CDR2 SYGVNS. The CDR3 nucleotides read TGTGCCAGTATCCGAACGGACGGAGGGACCGGGGAGCTGTTTTTT. Protein: CASIRTDGGTGELFF.

The chain employs TRBV7-2 and TRBJ2-7; 8 positions match TRBD1. The J segment lost 7 bases and the V segment lost 1 base, leaving 6 bases of the junction unmatched. The CDR3 has 14 residues. Germline V gene lookup returns CDR1 SGHTA and CDR2 FQGNSA. This chain's CDR3 is CASSLDPGGWEQYF. CDR3 bases: TGTGCCAGCAGCTTAGATCCAGGGGGCTGGGAGCAGTACTTC.

This clone was observed once. The chain has TRBV7-8 and TRBJ1-4, with 8 nucleotides matching TRBD1. The CDR3 has 15 amino acids. Germline assignment: CDR1 SGHVS and CDR2 FQNEAQ. The ends lost 5 bases at V and 7 bases at J; junction bases unmatched: 9. The CDR3 nucleotides are TGTGCCAGCAGCCCAAGGACAGGGTCGGGTGAAAAACTGTTTTTT. Encoded protein: CASSPRTGSGEKLFF.

This chain joins TRBV6-5 and TRBJ1-2; the D is unclear. V was clipped by 8 bases and J by 5 bases, with 18 bases between them. Germline values: CDR1 MNHEY, CDR2 SVGAGI. This CDR3 is built from 14 residues. CDR3 sequence: CASGAAVGGYGYTF. CDR3 nucleotide sequence: TGTGCCAGCGGTGCGGCAGTAGGAGGGTATGGCTACACCTTC.

The chain has TRBV20-1 and TRBJ1-2; D unclear. CDR3 length: 11 residues. From germline, CDR1 is DFQATT and CDR2 SNEGSKA (reference sequence). V gave up 1 base and J gave up 8 bases, with 8 bases separating them. The DNA of the CDR3 is TGCAGTGCTAGAGCCCGGGGAGGCTACACCTTC. Protein: CSARARGGYTF.

As regards this clone: Other DNA sequences of this sample code for an identical CDR3. This chain uses TRBV18 with TRBJ2-5; TRBD1 matches at 7 bases. V was pared by 2 bases and J by 3 bases, with 0 bases of the junction left unmatched. The CDR3 totals 13 residues. CDR1 KGHSH and CDR2 LQKENI come from the germline V gene. The CDR3 DNA reads as TGTGCCAGCTCACCAGACAGGGAAGAGACCCAGTACTTC. Its translation is CASSPDREETQYF.

About this clone itself: Within the sample, other DNA sequences also encode this same CDR3. The chain uses TRBV7-9 and TRBJ2-7; TRBD2 is a possible D gene (6 bases). CDR3 length: 14 residues. Germline V gene data show CDR1 as SEHNR and CDR2 as FQNEAQ (reference sequence). The V end was cut by 1 base, the J end by 1 base, with 8 bases between. CDR3 DNA: TGTGCCAGCAGCTTAGATGGGGGGTCCTACGAGCAGTACTTC. This codes for CASSLDGGSYEQYF.

The CDR3 region has the DNA TGTGCCAGCAGCCCTGGGGGCAGGGGGCTATACGAGCAGTACTTC. Translating it yields CASSPGGRGLYEQYF. The chain uses TRBV7-9 and TRBJ2-7, with 8 bases identical to TRBD1. Germline values: CDR1 SEHNR, CDR2 FQNEAQ (reference sequence). The CDR3 runs 15 residues. Trimming removed 5 bases from V and 4 bases from J; junction bases left unmatched: 10.

The CDR3 region has the DNA TGTGCCAGCAGAGGTTGGGAGGCTGGAAACACCATATATTTT. Its translation is CASRGWEAGNTIYF. J is TRBJ1-3 and V is TRBV7-2; no clear D. CDR1 SGHTA and CDR2 FQGNSA come from the germline V gene. Between the trimmed V and J ends, which lost 6 bases and 2 bases, there was a span of 11 bases. The CDR3 loop spans 14 amino acids.

This chain connects TRBV19 to TRBJ1-2; 7 bases are shared with TRBD1. The CDR3 consists of 13 residues. The V gene's germline CDR1 is LNHDA and CDR2 SQIVND (reference sequence). Losses at the gene ends were 5 bases for V and 4 bases for J; bases not matched to a gene: 4. CDR3 residues: CASSRDSRYGYTF. CDR3 bases: TGTGCCAGTAGTCGGGACAGCCGCTATGGCTACACCTTC.

This rearrangement joins TRBV28 to TRBJ1-1; TRBD1 aligns across 9 bases. The CDR3 covers 15 residues. With V trimmed by 5 bases and J by 5 bases, 9 bases remained unmatched. Germline loops: CDR1 MDHEN, CDR2 SYDVKM. The CDR3 DNA sequence: TGTGCCAGCAGTCAACAGGGGGCAGGGTATACTGAAGCTTTCTTT. Amino acid sequence: CASSQQGAGYTEAFF.

The chain is built from TRBV28 and TRBJ1-5; 7 bases agree with TRBD1. The CDR3 runs to 17 residues. Trimming cost V 2 bases and J 1 base; bases outside gene matches: 8. The V gene's germline CDR1 is MDHEN and CDR2 SYDVKM. The CDR3 DNA sequence: TGTGCCAGCAGTTTACCATCGGGACAGAGGAGCAATCAGCCCCAGCATTTT. This encodes CASSLPSGQRSNQPQHF.

This chain uses TRBV6-4 with TRBJ1-1; D possibly corresponds to TRBD1 (5 bases). The V and J ends lost 0 bases and 4 bases respectively, with 9 bases between them. Germline CDR1 is MRHNA and CDR2 is SNTAGT. This CDR3 has 14 amino acids. The CDR3 DNA sequence: TGTGCCAGCAGTGACTCGAATAGGGGCACTGAAGCTTTCTTT. Translating it yields CASSDSNRGTEAFF.